This TCR beta chain was obtained from a study of cytomegalovirus exposure and HLA in healthy donors. Study-level information: One earlier analysis, a look at about 179 million T cells, found roughly 110 million unique TCR beta sequences.

The primer mix had 60 Vbeta and 13 Jbeta primers. Assay used: immunoSEQ multiplex PCR; TCRdb lists only in-frame clones, some missing. The data show 100,000 to 150,000 clones, approximately 76% seen once. Remarks on this clone: Its matching antigen is unknown.

CDR1 and CDR2 from the germline V gene are SGHVS and FQNEAQ. Between the trimmed V and J ends, which lost 4 bases and 7 bases, there was a span of 8 bases. The CDR3 sequence is 11 residues long. General study results and limits: The authors later found most CMV-associated TCR beta chains appeared HLA-restricted.

V usage is TRBV7-8 and J usage is TRBJ2-7; D remains ambiguous. The sample comprised PBMCs. This receptor was taken from a man in his fifties or sixties in good health and CMV-seropositive. CDR3 coding DNA: TGTGCCAGCAGCTCACAGTGGGAGCAGTACTTC. Translation: CASSSQWEQYF. The whole variable domain, filled in from reference TRBV7-8 and TRBJ2-7, reads GAGVSQSPRYKVAKRGQDVALRCDPISGHVSLFWYQQALGQGPEFLTYFQNEAQLDKSGLPSDRFFAERPEGSVSTLKIQRTQQEDSAVYLCASSSQWEQYFGPGTRLTVT.